This passage covers 29 T cell receptor beta chains from one sample sequenced in a study of metastatic and nonmetastatic thyroid tumors. Each patient came to thyroid surgery without any prior treatment (of any kind). Through MiXCR, TCRdb re-clonotyped the PCR reads. This table has some 40,000 clones, around a fifth appearing once. The sample taken for sequencing was blood. Every receptor here comes from a female donor with papillary thyroid cancer or a benign thyroid nodule (not recorded which). Some clones in this sample may be carry-over from other donors' samples.

This clone occurred many times. The rearrangement uses TRBV4-1 and TRBJ1-5; 7 nucleotides line up with TRBD1. CDR1 is MGHRA and CDR2 is YSYEKL in the germline V gene. The CDR3 runs to 15 residues. Trimming took 0 bases from V and 4 from J; bases not matched to a gene: 3. The CDR3 DNA reads as TGCGCCAGCAGCCAAGACTACAGGGGAAATCAGCCCCAGCATTTT. Residues: CASSQDYRGNQPQHF.

Turning to this clone: This may be a read error: a much more frequent sequence differs by one nucleotide. The V call is TRBV5-1, the J call TRBJ2-5; D might be TRBD1 (6 bases). V lost 4 bases, J lost 2 bases, and 15 bases lay in between. The germline gives CDR1 SGHRS, CDR2 YFSETQ. The length of the CDR3 is 15 residues. In DNA form, the CDR3 reads TGCGCCAGCAGCCTAGGGGACACTTTTCAAGAGACCCAGTACTTC. This codes for CASSLGDTFQETQYF. Complete variable domain (other parts from reference TRBV5-1 and TRBJ2-5): KAGVTQTPRYLIKTRGQQVTLSCSPISGHRSVSWYQQTPGQGLQFLFEYFSETQRNKGNFPGRFSGRQFSNSRSEMNVSTLELGDSALYLCASSLGDTFQETQYFGPGTRLLVL.

V and J are TRBV12-3 or TRBV12-4 and TRBJ1-5; D might be TRBD1 (5 bases). This CDR3 is built from 13 residues. Trimming took off 2 bases at V and 10 bases at J, with 12 bases between the two ends. CDR3 sequence (DNA): TGTGCCAGCAGTTTATACGGGGGAGCTCCCCAGCATTTT. This translates into CASSLYGGAPQHF.

The chain joins TRBV20-1 to TRBJ2-5, with a possible D match to TRBD2 (6 bases). From germline, CDR1 is DFQATT and CDR2 SNEGSKA (reference sequence). This CDR3 comprises 17 residues. Trimming pared 1 base from V and 5 bases from J, leaving 23 bases between. The CDR3 region has the DNA TGCAGTGCTAGAGTAGGTATCGGGAGACCATTGGGGGAGACCCAGTACTTC. Its protein is CSARVGIGRPLGETQYF.

This clone was recorded once. This rearrangement joins TRBV4-1 to TRBJ2-7, with 7 bases identical to TRBD2. Unmatched junction bases numbered 6, after V lost 1 base and J lost 3 bases. There are 15 residues in the CDR3. The germline V gene has CDR1 MGHRA and CDR2 YSYEKL. In nucleotides, the CDR3 is TGCGCCAGCAGCCAAGCTCTAGCGGCAAGCTACGAGCAGTACTTC. It specifies CASSQALAASYEQYF.

This clone was seen a few times. The rearrangement uses TRBV10-2 and TRBJ2-7, with a weak D call TRBD2 (6 bases). CDR1 WSHSY and CDR2 SAAADI come from the germline V gene. Deletions cut 8 bases from V and 6 bases from J, with 17 bases between. The CDR3 runs 13 residues. In DNA, the CDR3 is TGCGCCAGCCGACTAGGGGCGCGTTCCGAGCAGTACTTC. Protein sequence: CASRLGARSEQYF.

A remark on this clone: A much larger clone differs by one base, so this may be a read error. The same CDR3 is also encoded by other DNA sequences in this sample. The genes are TRBV28 and TRBJ1-2, with D perhaps TRBD1 (5 bases). Germline CDR1 MDHEN, CDR2 SYDVKM. The CDR3 runs to 13 residues. The V gene lost 6 bases and the J gene lost 14 bases, with 22 bases spanning the gap. The chain's CDR3 is CASRDPGPLGRTF. CDR3 nucleotides: TGTGCCAGCAGAGATCCGGGCCCCCTGGGGCGAACCTTC.

This clone was recorded at least ten times. This chain's CDR3 is CATSDPARDDEQFF. The CDR3 DNA reads TGTGCCACCAGTGACCCTGCGCGAGACGATGAGCAGTTCTTC. The gene calls are TRBV24-1 and TRBJ2-1; no firm D call. The V end lost 4 bases, the J end lost 8 bases, and 14 bases lay between the germline ends. This CDR3 is 14 amino acids long. CDR1 is KGHDR, CDR2 SFDVKD, per germline.

This clone was recorded at least ten times. Additional DNA sequences in this sample encode the identical CDR3. The chain is built from TRBV2 and TRBJ2-5, with D perhaps matching TRBD1 or TRBD2 (5 bases each). Trimming shortened V by 5 bases and J by 7 bases, and 14 bases separated the two germline ends. Germline CDR1 SNHLY, CDR2 FYNNEI. This CDR3 is built from 13 residues. CDR3 region: CASSYEGPGTQYF. The CDR3 DNA reads as TGTGCCAGCAGTTATGAGGGGCCCGGGACCCAGTACTTC. The entire variable domain, with the rest obtained from reference TRBV2 and TRBJ2-5, is as follows: EPEVTQTPSHQVTQMGQEVILRCVPISNHLYFYWYRQILGQKVEFLVSFYNNEISEKSEIFDDQFSVERPDGSNFTLKIRSTKLEDSAMYFCASSYEGPGTQYFGPGTRLLVL.

Many counts were recorded for this clone. The chain combines TRBV7-9 with TRBJ2-7, with no clear D. The CDR3 contains 14 residues. The germline CDR1 and CDR2 sequences are SEHNR and FQNEAQ (reference sequence). V lost 3 bases, J lost 2 bases, and 11 bases lay in between. CDR3 nucleotide sequence: TGTGCCAGCAGCTTCCTCCCGGGCCCCTACGAGCAGTACTTC. It is translated as CASSFLPGPYEQYF. Together with reference TRBV7-9 and TRBJ2-7, the CDR3 gives the full variable domain: DTGVSQNPRHKITKRGQNVTFRCDPISEHNRLYWYRQTLGQGPEFLTYFQNEAQLEKSRLLSDRFSAERPKGSFSTLEIQRTEQGDSAMYLCASSFLPGPYEQYFGPGTRLTVT.

This clone was seen repeatedly, ten times or more. The chain joins TRBV5-1 to TRBJ2-3, with 10 nucleotides matching TRBD1. Trimming removed 3 bases from V and 6 bases from J; junction bases left unmatched: 1. The CDR3 runs to 13 residues. The germline CDR1 and CDR2 sequences are SGHRS and YFSETQ. The DNA of the CDR3 is TGCGCCAGCAGCTGGACAGGGGGGGATACGCAGTATTTT. Its protein is CASSWTGGDTQYF.

At least ten counts were recorded for this clone. The chain carries TRBV20-1 and TRBJ2-7, with D maybe TRBD1 (5 bases). CDR1 is DFQATT, CDR2 SNEGSKA, per germline (reference sequence). The V gene lost 7 bases and the J gene lost 4 bases, with 23 bases spanning the gap. CDR3 length: 15 residues. CDR3 amino acids: CSGMGLNLNAYEQYF. For the CDR3, the DNA is TGCAGTGGCATGGGGCTGAATCTTAATGCGTACGAGCAGTACTTC.

This clone has at least ten counts. The J gene is TRBJ2-3, the V gene TRBV28, with no clear D. There are 14 residues in the CDR3. Trimming shortened V by 3 bases and J by 6 bases, and 13 bases separated the two germline ends. CDR1 and CDR2 (germline): MDHEN, SYDVKM. This CDR3 reads CASSFSASRDTQYF. For the CDR3, the DNA is TGTGCCAGCAGTTTTTCGGCTAGTAGGGATACGCAGTATTTT.

The chain carries TRBV27 and TRBJ2-5, with D perhaps matching TRBD1 or TRBD2 (6 bases each). V was shortened by 2 bases and J by 4 bases, with 26 bases between the two germline ends. Germline V gene data show CDR1 as MNHEY and CDR2 as SMNVEV (reference sequence). The length of the CDR3 is 19 residues. CDR3 sequence reads: CASSLGRGQWAPFSETQYF. The CDR3 DNA is TGTGCCAGCAGTTTAGGCCGGGGGCAGTGGGCCCCTTTTTCAGAGACCCAGTACTTC.

Ten or more counts support this clone. J is TRBJ1-6 and V is TRBV20-1; TRBD1 matches 7 bases. CDR3 length: 14 amino acids. J lost 9 bases, V lost 1 base, and 6 bases had no gene match. The germline gives CDR1 DFQATT, CDR2 SNEGSKA (reference sequence). CDR3 amino acids: CSARAGTETSPLHF. The CDR3, as DNA: TGCAGTGCTAGAGCCGGGACAGAGACTTCACCCCTCCACTTT.

Ten or more counts support this clone. The chain links TRBV11-2 to TRBJ1-2; perhaps TRBD1 as D (6 bases). The ends were cut back, 1 base at V and 6 bases at J, with 9 bases in the middle. The germline V gene has CDR1 SGHAT and CDR2 FQNNGV. This CDR3 is built from 13 residues. The CDR3 spells CASSLVRGDGYTF. The DNA of the CDR3 is TGTGCCAGCAGCTTAGTGAGGGGGGATGGCTACACCTTC. The variable domain in full, completed from reference TRBV11-2 and TRBJ1-2, reads EAGVAQSPRYKIIEKRQSVAFWCNPISGHATLYWYQQILGQGPKLLIQFQNNGVVDDSQLPKDRFSAERLKGVDSTLKIQPAKLEDSAVYLCASSLVRGDGYTFGSGTRLTVV.

This clone was seen more than once but under ten times. The rearrangement uses TRBV6-2 or TRBV6-3 and TRBJ1-5, with 8 bases matching TRBD1. V lost 10 bases to trimming and J lost 5 bases; unmatched junction nucleotides: 10. This CDR3 is 14 amino acids long. The germline CDR1 and CDR2 sequences are MNHEY and SVGEGT. The CDR3: CAIRSDRGDQPQHF. The DNA of the CDR3 is TGTGCCATCCGCAGTGACAGGGGAGATCAGCCCCAGCATTTT.

For this clone: Mismatch with germline at one junction end may stem from a read error. The V gene is TRBV20-1, the J gene TRBJ1-5; 7 bases map to TRBD1. The CDR3 covers 13 residues. Germline CDR1 reads DFQATT; CDR2 reads SNEGSKA (reference sequence). The CDR3 spells CSARLDRAQPQHF. DNA of the CDR3: TGCAGTGCTAGATTAGACAGGGCGCAGCCACAGCATTTT.

This clone occurred many times. V usage is TRBV6-4 and J usage is TRBJ2-3; 7 bases agree with TRBD2. V dropped 4 bases and J dropped 4; count of bases not matched to a gene: 5. There are 14 residues in the CDR3. The germline CDR1 and CDR2 sequences are MRHNA and SNTAGT. The CDR3 protein is CASSAGGTPDTQYF. DNA for the CDR3: TGTGCCAGCAGTGCGGGGGGAACCCCAGATACGCAGTATTTT.

This clone occurred many times. This chain connects TRBV5-1 to TRBJ1-3, with TRBD1 matching over 7 bases. The CDR3 contains 15 residues. Germline trimming cut 6 bases from V and 1 base from J; bases unmatched to any gene: 7. CDR1 is SGHRS and CDR2 is YFSETQ in the germline V gene. The CDR3 sequence: CASTPGDSSGNTIYF. In nucleotides, the CDR3 is TGCGCCAGCACCCCGGGGGACAGTTCTGGAAACACCATATATTTT.

This clone has a handful of counts. A clone one base away is much larger, so this may be a read error. Other nucleotide sequences from this sample produce the same CDR3. V usage is TRBV28 and J usage is TRBJ2-1; TRBD2 agrees at 9 bases. Germline V gives CDR1 MDHEN, CDR2 SYDVKM. The CDR3 is 15 residues long. The trim removed 7 bases at V and 8 bases at J, leaving 12 bases unmatched. The CDR3 here is CASIPWREGRDEQFF. The CDR3 DNA reads as TGTGCCAGCATCCCATGGCGGGAGGGCCGCGATGAGCAGTTCTTC. Drawing the rest from reference TRBV28 and TRBJ2-1, the complete variable domain is DVKVTQSSRYLVKRTGEKVFLECVQDMDHENMFWYRQDPGLGLRLIYFSYDVKMKEKGDIPEGYSVSREKKERFSLILESASTNQTSMYLCASIPWREGRDEQFFGPGTRLTVL.

The chain has TRBV28 and TRBJ1-1, with D hard to call. The V gene's germline CDR1 is MDHEN and CDR2 SYDVKM. The CDR3 sequence is 18 residues long. V was pared by 6 bases and J by 4 bases, with 27 bases between. The CDR3 sequence: CASSLSILVSGYATEAFF. CDR3 nucleotide sequence: TGTGCCAGCAGCCTTTCCATCCTAGTTTCGGGGTATGCCACTGAAGCTTTCTTT.

As concerns this clone: This sequence may be a read error, since a much larger clone differs from it by one base. It is likely a read error, because the conserved phenylalanine at the end of the CDR3 is missing. V and J are TRBV29-1 and TRBJ2-7; a possible D gene is TRBD1 (6 bases). Per germline, CDR1 SQVTM and CDR2 ANQGSEA. This CDR3 spans 12 amino acids. V gave up 6 bases and J gave up 0 bases, with 9 bases separating them. Here the CDR3 DNA reads TGCAGCGTCCGGGACATCTCCTACGAGCAGTACCTC. Translated: CSVRDISYEQYL.

A remark on this clone: A much larger clonotype is one base distant, so this may be a read error. Other DNA sequences in the same sample also yield this CDR3. The chain links TRBV10-2 to TRBJ1-4, with D possibly matching TRBD1 (5 bases). Trimming pared 8 bases from V and 7 bases from J, leaving 14 bases between. The CDR3 runs 13 residues. Germline CDR1 reads WSHSY; CDR2 reads SAAADI. CDR3 coding DNA: TGCGCCAGCGGGCAGGGTGAGTTTGAAAAACTGTTTTTT. Its translation is CASGQGEFEKLFF.

This clone was seen ten or more times. The V gene is TRBV2, the J gene TRBJ2-1; D uncertain. This CDR3 is 13 amino acids long. The V end was cut by 3 bases, the J end by 8 bases, with 11 bases between. CDR1 SNHLY and CDR2 FYNNEI come from the germline V gene. In nucleotides, the CDR3 is TGTGCCAGCAGTGAGTCGTTCAGGTATGAGCAGTTCTTC. This codes for CASSESFRYEQFF.

There are many counts of this clone. The rearrangement links TRBV5-4 to TRBJ2-3, with a tentative D call TRBD2 (6 bases). The CDR3 is made up of 16 amino acids. V lost 3 bases and J lost 1, with 15 bases in between. Germline V gene sequence: CDR1 SGHNT, CDR2 YYREEE (reference sequence). The CDR3 is CASSWPTASGTDTQYF. CDR3 DNA sequence: TGTGCCAGCAGCTGGCCTACGGCTAGCGGCACAGATACGCAGTATTTT.

This clone was recorded a few times. The V gene is TRBV19, the J gene TRBJ2-7; 12 bases agree with TRBD2. CDR3 length: 15 amino acids. Germline V gene sequence: CDR1 LNHDA, CDR2 SQIVND (reference sequence). V shed 1 base and J 2 bases; nucleotides not matched to a gene: 0. The CDR3 DNA follows: TGTGCCAGTAGTATAGGACTAGCGGGAGCCTACGAGCAGTACTTC. It translates to CASSIGLAGAYEQYF. The full variable domain, in which reference TRBV19 and TRBJ2-7 provide the parts outside the CDR3, is DGGITQSPKYLFRKEGQNVTLSCEQNLNHDAMYWYRQDPGQGLRLIYYSQIVNDFQKGDIAEGYSVSREKKESFPLTVTSAQKNPTAFYLCASSIGLAGAYEQYFGPGTRLTVT.

This clone was seen ten or more times. The rearrangement uses TRBV6-1 and TRBJ1-2; 7 bases are a match to TRBD1. Unmatched junction bases numbered 8, after V lost 8 bases and J lost 8 bases. The CDR3 contains 12 residues. Germline V gene data show CDR1 as MNHNS and CDR2 as SASEGT. The CDR3 sequence is CASRDRAQGYTF. Written as DNA, the CDR3 is TGTGCCAGCCGAGACAGGGCACAAGGCTACACCTTC.

The sample holds many counts of this clone. CDR3 DNA sequence: TGTGCCAGCACCGCTCCAGACTGGCAAGATACGCAGTATTTT. It specifies CASTAPDWQDTQYF. The chain employs TRBV7-9 and TRBJ2-3, with D unclear. The CDR3 runs 14 residues. V dropped 7 bases and J dropped 5 bases, with 16 bases sitting between them. CDR1 is SEHNR, CDR2 FQNEAQ, per germline (reference sequence).